The 14 T cell receptor beta chains presented below share a single source sample, sequenced in a study of blood T cell repertoires in COVID-19. Clones were sequenced by immunoSEQ multiplex PCR, and TCRdb holds only the in-frame ones, with some missing. The sample shows more than 300,000 clones, 89% of them seen only once. The source material was PBMCs or T cells enriched from blood (not recorded which). The receptors come from a woman in her twenties or thirties who had recovered from COVID-19.

This clone has more than one count but fewer than ten. The chain recombines TRBV6-4 with TRBJ1-5; 8 bases map to TRBD1. Germline values: CDR1 MRHNA, CDR2 SNTAGT. CDR3 length equals 14 residues. V trimming: 4 bases; J trimming: 4 bases; junction bases outside the gene matches: 3. CDR3 DNA sequence: TGTGCCAGCAGTGTTGACAGGGGAAATCAGCCCCAGCATTTT. Its translation is CASSVDRGNQPQHF.

This chain uses TRBV7-9 with TRBJ1-1; D not certain. The CDR3 spans 16 residues. V lost 0 bases and J 1 base, leaving 12 bases between the germline ends. The germline V gene has CDR1 SEHNR and CDR2 FQNEAQ (reference sequence). The CDR3 DNA is TGTGCCAGCAGCTTAGCGATATTCGGGGAGAACACTGAAGCTTTCTTT. This encodes CASSLAIFGENTEAFF.

The V gene is TRBV30, the J gene TRBJ1-1; 7 nucleotides align to TRBD1. The V and J ends lost 1 base and 12 bases, in that order; junction bases with no gene match: 5. There are 11 residues in the CDR3. From germline, CDR1 is GTSNPN and CDR2 SVGIG (reference sequence). The CDR3 DNA reads as TGTGCCTGGAGTGCGCAGGGGGAATCTTTCTTT. It yields the protein CAWSAQGESFF. The complete variable domain, with remaining parts taken from reference TRBV30 and TRBJ1-1, reads SQTIHQWPATLVQPVGSPLSLECTVEGTSNPNLYWYRQAAGRGLQLLFYSVGIGQISSEVPQNLSASRPQDRQFILSSKKLLLSDSGFYLCAWSAQGESFFGQGTRLTVV.

The table lists this clone with a few counts. The chain is built from TRBV6-9 and TRBJ2-7; 7 bases agree with TRBD1. V dropped 3 bases and J dropped 11; count of bases not matched to a gene: 10. The CDR3 has 13 amino acids. Per the germline V gene, CDR1 is MNHGY and CDR2 is SVAAGI. For the CDR3, the DNA is TGTGCCAGCAGTTACCAACGACAGGGCTTGAAGTACTTC. Residues: CASSYQRQGLKYF.

This clone was seen only once. The V call is TRBV7-9, the J call TRBJ2-5, with a weak D call TRBD1 (8 bases). Germline values: CDR1 SEHNR, CDR2 FQNEAQ (reference sequence). The CDR3 consists of 14 residues. With 3 bases removed from V and 5 bases from J, the gap between germline ends came to 13 bases. CDR3 nucleotides: TGTGCCAGCAGCTTCGGACAGGGAGGGGAGACCCAGTACTTC. This gives the protein CASSFGQGGETQYF.

The chain joins TRBV19 to TRBJ1-1; perhaps TRBD1 as D (5 bases). V lost 7 bases and J lost 0, with 9 bases in between. The V gene's germline CDR1 is LNHDA and CDR2 SQIVND (reference sequence). The CDR3 spans 13 residues. CDR3 nucleotides: TGTGCCAGTATTGACAGCCTGAACACTGAAGCTTTCTTT. It translates to CASIDSLNTEAFF.

The chain employs TRBV29-1 and TRBJ1-2, with D possibly TRBD1 on 5 matching bases. This CDR3 has 12 residues. Germline V gene sequence: CDR1 SQVTM, CDR2 ANQGSEA. Trimming stripped 3 bases from V and 8 bases from J, with 13 bases between. CDR3 amino acids: CSVDGGVNGYTF. The CDR3 nucleotides are TGCAGCGTTGATGGGGGGGTAAACGGCTACACCTTC. The variable domain in full, completed from reference TRBV29-1 and TRBJ1-2, reads SAVISQKPSRDICQRGTSLTIQCQVDSQVTMMFWYRQQPGQSLTLIATANQGSEATYESGFVIDKFPISRPNLTFSTLTVSNMSPEDSSIYLCSVDGGVNGYTFGSGTRLTVV.

This clone is a singleton in its sample. This chain uses TRBV3-1 (or the pseudogene TRBV3-2) with TRBJ2-1; TRBD2 agrees at 12 bases. V lost 0 bases, J lost 8 bases, and 5 bases stayed unmatched. This CDR3 has 16 residues. Germline CDR1 and CDR2: LGHDT and YNNKEL (reference sequence). The CDR3 sequence: CASSQEASGRAYEQFF. CDR3 DNA: TGTGCCAGCAGCCAAGAAGCTAGCGGGAGGGCCTATGAGCAGTTCTTC.

The chain carries TRBV27 and TRBJ2-1; D is unclear. V dropped 5 bases and J dropped 10 bases, with 18 bases sitting between them. Germline V CDR1 and CDR2: MNHEY, SMNVEV (reference sequence). This CDR3 comprises 14 residues. The CDR3 sequence: CASSPSLGAVEQFF. The CDR3 bases are TGTGCCAGCAGTCCATCGCTAGGCGCGGTCGAGCAGTTCTTC.

The chain carries TRBV7-9 and TRBJ2-1; tentatively, D is TRBD2 (6 bases). The CDR3 spans 14 residues. Trimming cost V 7 bases and J 4 bases, with 14 bases left between them. Germline V gene sequence: CDR1 SEHNR, CDR2 FQNEAQ (reference sequence). For the CDR3, the DNA is TGTGCCAGCATTTGGGGGGATAGGTACAATGAGCAGTTCTTC. It translates to CASIWGDRYNEQFF.

As regards this clone: At the DNA level, this CDR3 is encoded by other sequences in the same sample as well. The chain uses TRBV2 and TRBJ1-2; D is ambiguous. The CDR3 totals 12 residues. The germline V and J ends were trimmed by 2 bases and 5 bases, with 6 bases remaining between them. Germline CDR1 is SNHLY and CDR2 is FYNNEI. DNA for the CDR3: TGTGCCAGCAGTGAATTTTCTTATGGCTACACCTTC. This encodes CASSEFSYGYTF.

The chain recombines TRBV16 with TRBJ2-7; D perhaps matches TRBD1 (5 bases). The germline V and J ends were trimmed by 0 bases and 4 bases, with 16 bases remaining between them. The germline V gene has CDR1 KGHSY and CDR2 FQNENV. The CDR3 runs 16 residues. As DNA, the CDR3 is TGTGCCAGCAGCCAATCGCTGGGGCAGGGTCGGTACGAGCAGTACTTC. Amino acids: CASSQSLGQGRYEQYF.

This sequence joins TRBV6-6 and TRBJ2-3; 8 bases fit TRBD1. The length of the CDR3 is 17 residues. The junction had 10 bases not matched to a gene; V was cut back by 5 bases and J by 0 bases. Germline CDR1 and CDR2: MNHNY and SVGAGI (reference sequence). The CDR3 sequence: CASSRQAGGPSTDTQYF. DNA of the CDR3: TGTGCCAGCAGTCGTCAAGCAGGGGGCCCTAGCACAGATACGCAGTATTTT.

The chain joins TRBV6-5 to TRBJ2-7; D is possibly TRBD1 (6 bases). The CDR3 has 11 amino acids. Germline CDR1 reads MNHEY; CDR2 reads SVGAGI. CDR3 sequence reads: CASSSPLTGEV. The CDR3 DNA sequence: TGTGCCAGCAGTAGCCCTTTGACAGGTGAAGTC.